This is a list of T cell receptor beta chains from one sample in a study of vaccination and CD4 T cells after COVID-19. No antigen is known for these receptors. TCRdb re-called the PCR reads through MiXCR, storing one row per CDR3 protein. This sample has under 15,000 distinct CDR3 sequences; about 65% occur once, and the top ten carry 11% to 15%. The sequencing input was CD4+ T cells from blood, cultured in vitro. These receptors were taken from a human donor who had recovered from COVID-19. Both conserved end residues are part of each CDR3. D genes are given only for firm matches. The size of a clone is reported for some rows only, either as once, few or many, or as a class for expanded clones.

>-|-|TRBV7-2|TRBJ2-7
CASSVRGPRSYEQYF
TGTGCCAGCAGCGTTAGAGGACCACGCTCCTACGAGCAGTACTTC
>-|TRBD2|TRBV7-3|TRBJ2-7
CASSPSAGAPYEQYF
TGTGCCAGCAGTCCTTCAGCGGGGGCCCCCTACGAGCAGTACTTC
>-|TRBD1|TRBV27|TRBJ1-6
CASSSDRSNSSPLHF
TGTGCCAGCAGTTCGGACAGGAGTAATTCCTCACCCCTCCACTTT
>few|-|TRBV20-1|TRBJ1-1
CSGAGGTEAFF
TGCAGTGGGGCGGGCGGCACTGAAGCTTTCTTT
>-|-|TRBV28|TRBJ1-5
CASRITGLRFGNQPQHF
TGTGCCAGCAGGATAACAGGGTTACGGTTTGGAAATCAGCCCCAGCATTTT
>few|-|TRBV6-5|TRBJ1-1
CASSYGGSEAFF
TGTGCCAGCAGTTATGGGGGGTCTGAAGCTTTCTTT
>-|-|TRBV7-2|TRBJ2-5
CASSLVFEGYASQYF
TGTGCCAGCAGCTTAGTGTTTGAGGGGTACGCGTCCCAGTACTTC
>-|TRBD1|TRBV4-2|TRBJ2-7
CASSQAEAPQGTGTYEQYF
TGTGCCAGCAGCCAAGCCGAGGCCCCCCAGGGGACAGGGACCTACGAGCAGTACTTC
>-|-|TRBV19|TRBJ2-1
CASSFGGVYNEQFF
TGTGCCAGTAGTTTTGGCGGGGTCTACAATGAGCAGTTCTTC
>-|-|TRBV7-2|TRBJ2-1
CASSLITVLGNEQFF
TGTGCCAGCAGCTTAATAACGGTCCTGGGCAATGAGCAGTTCTTC
>-|-|TRBV28|TRBJ1-2
CASTRYPAGIGGYTF
TGTGCCAGCACCCGTTACCCAGCAGGGATAGGTGGCTACACCTTC
>-|-|TRBV6-1|TRBJ2-1
CASRPTVGSYNEQFF
TGTGCCAGCAGGCCCACAGTTGGGTCCTACAATGAGCAGTTCTTC
>-|-|TRBV7-8|TRBJ2-7
CASSLDSGAEQYF
TGTGCCAGCAGCTTAGATTCCGGGGCCGAGCAGTACTTC
>-|-|TRBV6-5|TRBJ1-2
CASSFDSYGYTF
TGTGCCAGCAGTTTTGACAGCTATGGCTACACCTTC
>-|TRBD1|TRBV11-2|TRBJ2-1
CASSLATGGGRDEQFF
TGTGCCAGCAGCTTAGCGACAGGGGGCGGTCGGGATGAGCAGTTCTTC
>-|-|TRBV6-5|TRBJ1-2
CASSYSIPQNYGYTF
TGTGCCAGCAGTTACTCGATACCGCAAAACTATGGCTACACCTTC
>-|-|TRBV6-1|TRBJ1-5
CASSTQGNSNQPQHF
TGTGCCAGCAGTACCCAGGGTAATAGCAATCAGCCCCAGCATTTT
>-|TRBD1|TRBV20-1|TRBJ2-7
CSAGNPGGYEQYF
TGCAGTGCCGGAAACCCAGGGGGCTACGAGCAGTACTTC
>-|-|TRBV11-3|TRBJ1-1
CASSLEPGRYAFF
TGTGCCAGCAGCTTAGAACCAGGACGGTATGCTTTCTTT